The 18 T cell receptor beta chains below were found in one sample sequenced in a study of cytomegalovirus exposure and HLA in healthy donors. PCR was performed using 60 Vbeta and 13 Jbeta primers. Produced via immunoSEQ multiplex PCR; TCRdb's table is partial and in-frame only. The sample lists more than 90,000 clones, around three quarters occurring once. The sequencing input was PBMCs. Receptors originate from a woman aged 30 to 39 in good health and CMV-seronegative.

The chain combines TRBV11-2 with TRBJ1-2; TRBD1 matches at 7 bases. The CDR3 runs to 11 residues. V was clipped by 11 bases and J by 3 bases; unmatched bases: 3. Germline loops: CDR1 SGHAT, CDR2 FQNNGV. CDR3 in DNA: TGTGCCGACAGGGCTGACTATGGCTACACCTTC. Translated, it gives CADRADYGYTF. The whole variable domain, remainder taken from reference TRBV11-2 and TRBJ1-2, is EAGVAQSPRYKIIEKRQSVAFWCNPISGHATLYWYQQILGQGPKLLIQFQNNGVVDDSQLPKDRFSAERLKGVDSTLKIQPAKLEDSAVYLCADRADYGYTFGSGTRLTVV.

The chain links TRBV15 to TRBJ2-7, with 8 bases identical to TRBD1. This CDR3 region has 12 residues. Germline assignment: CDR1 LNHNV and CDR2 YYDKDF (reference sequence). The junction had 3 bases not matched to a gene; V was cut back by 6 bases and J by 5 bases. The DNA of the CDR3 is TGTGCCACCAGTGGGACAGGCGACGAGCAGTACTTC. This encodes CATSGTGDEQYF.

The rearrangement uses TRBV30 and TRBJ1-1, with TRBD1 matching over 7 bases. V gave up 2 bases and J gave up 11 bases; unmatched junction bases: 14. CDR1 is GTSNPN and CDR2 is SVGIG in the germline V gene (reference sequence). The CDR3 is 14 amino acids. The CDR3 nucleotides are TGTGCCTGGAGTTCATACAGGGGCGTGGTGGCCGCTTTCTTT. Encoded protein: CAWSSYRGVVAAFF. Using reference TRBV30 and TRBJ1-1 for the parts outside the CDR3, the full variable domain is SQTIHQWPATLVQPVGSPLSLECTVEGTSNPNLYWYRQAAGRGLQLLFYSVGIGQISSEVPQNLSASRPQDRQFILSSKKLLLSDSGFYLCAWSSYRGVVAAFFGQGTRLTVV.

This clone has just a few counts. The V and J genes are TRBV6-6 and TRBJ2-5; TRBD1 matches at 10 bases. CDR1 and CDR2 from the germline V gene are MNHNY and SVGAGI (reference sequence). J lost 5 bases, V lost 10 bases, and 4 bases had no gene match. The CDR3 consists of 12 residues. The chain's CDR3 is CATGQGVETQYF. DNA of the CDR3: TGTGCCACTGGACAGGGGGTGGAGACCCAGTACTTC.

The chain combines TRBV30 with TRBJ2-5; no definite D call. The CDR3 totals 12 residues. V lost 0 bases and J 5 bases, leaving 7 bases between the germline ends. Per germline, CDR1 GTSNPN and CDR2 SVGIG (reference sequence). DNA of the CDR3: TGTGCCTGGAGTGTAGCGCCCGAGACCCAGTACTTC. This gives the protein CAWSVAPETQYF.

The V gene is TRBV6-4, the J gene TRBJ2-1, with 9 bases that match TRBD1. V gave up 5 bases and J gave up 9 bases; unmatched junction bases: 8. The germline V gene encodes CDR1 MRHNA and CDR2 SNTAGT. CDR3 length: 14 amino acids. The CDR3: CASSNKAGQGEQFF. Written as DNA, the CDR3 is TGTGCCAGCAGTAACAAAGCGGGACAGGGTGAGCAGTTCTTC.

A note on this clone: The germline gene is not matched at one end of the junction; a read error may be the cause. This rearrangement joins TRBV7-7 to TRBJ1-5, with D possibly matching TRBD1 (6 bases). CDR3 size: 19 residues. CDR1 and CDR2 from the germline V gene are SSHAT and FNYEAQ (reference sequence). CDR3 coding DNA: TGTGCTAGCACCTTATACAAGACAGGACACAGCAATAGCAATCAGCCCCAGCATTTT. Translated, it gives CASTLYKTGHSNSNQPQHF. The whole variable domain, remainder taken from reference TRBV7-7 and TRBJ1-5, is GAGVSQSPRYKVTKRGQDVTLRCDPISSHATLYWYQQALGQGPEFLTYFNYEAQPDKSGLPSDRFSAERPEGSISTLTIQRTEQRDSAMYRCASTLYKTGHSNSNQPQHFGDGTRLSIL.

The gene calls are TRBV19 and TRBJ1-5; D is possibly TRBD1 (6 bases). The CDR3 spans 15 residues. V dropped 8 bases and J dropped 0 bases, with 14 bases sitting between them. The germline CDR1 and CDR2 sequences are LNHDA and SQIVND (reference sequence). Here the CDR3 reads CASSNGGLSNQPQHF. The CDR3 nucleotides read TGTGCCAGTTCAAACGGGGGGCTTAGCAATCAGCCCCAGCATTTT.

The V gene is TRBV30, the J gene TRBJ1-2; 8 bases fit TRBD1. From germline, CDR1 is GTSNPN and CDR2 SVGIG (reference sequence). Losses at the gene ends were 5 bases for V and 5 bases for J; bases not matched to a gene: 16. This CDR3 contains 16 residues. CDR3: CAWDRQGLSSFYGYTF. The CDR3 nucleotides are TGTGCCTGGGATAGACAGGGGCTATCGAGCTTTTATGGCTACACCTTC.

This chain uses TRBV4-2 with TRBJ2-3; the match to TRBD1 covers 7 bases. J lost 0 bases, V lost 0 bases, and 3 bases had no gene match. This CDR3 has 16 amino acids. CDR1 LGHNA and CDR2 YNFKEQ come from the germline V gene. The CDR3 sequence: CASSQDWDRSTDTQYF. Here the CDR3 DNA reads TGTGCCAGCAGCCAAGATTGGGACAGAAGCACAGATACGCAGTATTTT.

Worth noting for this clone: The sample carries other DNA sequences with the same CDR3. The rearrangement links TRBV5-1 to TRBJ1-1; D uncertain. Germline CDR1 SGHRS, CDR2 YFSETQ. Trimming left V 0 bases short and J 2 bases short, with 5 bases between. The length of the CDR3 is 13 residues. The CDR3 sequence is CASSLGPNTEAFF. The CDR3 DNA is TGCGCCAGCAGCTTGGGGCCTAACACTGAAGCTTTCTTT.

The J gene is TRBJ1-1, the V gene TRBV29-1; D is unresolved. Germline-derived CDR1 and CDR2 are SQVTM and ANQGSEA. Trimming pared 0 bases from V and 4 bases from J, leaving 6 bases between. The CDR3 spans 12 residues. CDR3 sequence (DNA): TGCAGCGTTGAAGACGGTAGCACTGAAGCTTTCTTT. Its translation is CSVEDGSTEAFF.

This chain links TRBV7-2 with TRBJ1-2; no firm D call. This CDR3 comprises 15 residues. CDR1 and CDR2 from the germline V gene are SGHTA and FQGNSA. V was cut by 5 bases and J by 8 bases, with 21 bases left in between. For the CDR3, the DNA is TGTGCCAGCAGCGCCGTCCAGCTCTACGGGGTCGGCTACACCTTC. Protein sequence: CASSAVQLYGVGYTF. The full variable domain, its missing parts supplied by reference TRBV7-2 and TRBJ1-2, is GAGVSQSPSNKVTEKGKDVELRCDPISGHTALYWYRQSLGQGLEFLIYFQGNSAPDKSGLPSDRFSAERTGGSVSTLTIQRTQQEDSAVYLCASSAVQLYGVGYTFGSGTRLTVV.

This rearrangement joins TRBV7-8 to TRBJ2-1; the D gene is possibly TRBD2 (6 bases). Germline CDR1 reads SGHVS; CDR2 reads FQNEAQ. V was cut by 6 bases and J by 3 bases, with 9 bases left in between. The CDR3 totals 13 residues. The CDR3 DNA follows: TGTGCCAGCAGTCCCGGGAGCTACAATGAGCAGTTCTTC. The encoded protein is CASSPGSYNEQFF.

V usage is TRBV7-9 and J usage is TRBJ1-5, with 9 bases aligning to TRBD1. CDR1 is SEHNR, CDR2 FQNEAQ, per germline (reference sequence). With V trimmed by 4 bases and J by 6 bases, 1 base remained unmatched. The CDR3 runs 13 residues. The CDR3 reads CASSSGQGQPQHF. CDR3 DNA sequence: TGTGCCAGCAGCTCGGGACAGGGTCAGCCCCAGCATTTT.

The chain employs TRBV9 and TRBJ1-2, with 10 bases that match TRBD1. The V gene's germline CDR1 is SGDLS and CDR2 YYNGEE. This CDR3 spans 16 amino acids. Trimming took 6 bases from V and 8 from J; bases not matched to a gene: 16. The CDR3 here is CASTKWGDRGGRGYTF. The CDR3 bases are TGTGCCAGCACCAAATGGGGGGACAGGGGAGGAAGAGGCTACACCTTC.

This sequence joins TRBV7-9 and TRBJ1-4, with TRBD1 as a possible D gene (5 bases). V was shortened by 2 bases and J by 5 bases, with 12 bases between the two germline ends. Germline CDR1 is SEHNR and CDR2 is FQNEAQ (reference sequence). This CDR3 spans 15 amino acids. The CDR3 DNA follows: TGTGCCAGCAGCTTATGGACGGGGGAAAATGAAAAACTGTTTTTT. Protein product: CASSLWTGENEKLFF.

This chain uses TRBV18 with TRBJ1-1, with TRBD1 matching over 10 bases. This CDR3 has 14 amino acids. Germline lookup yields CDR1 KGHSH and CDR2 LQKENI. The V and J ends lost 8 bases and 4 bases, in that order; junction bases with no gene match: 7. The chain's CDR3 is CASQDRGSSTEAFF. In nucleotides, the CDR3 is TGTGCCAGCCAGGACAGGGGGTCGAGCACTGAAGCTTTCTTT.